Described below is a single T cell receptor (beta chain) sequence and its context. Its antigen is still unknown. The data were taken from a study of cytomegalovirus exposure and HLA in healthy donors. Whole-study results and caveats: When a later analysis compared HLA-associated TCR beta chains with equally common others, the HLA-associated chains turned out to be more clonally expanded and to have lower generation probabilities. Apparent HLA restriction characterized most CMV-associated TCR beta chains in a later analysis. CMV serostatus was the sole immune exposure data available.

PCR involved 60 Vbeta and 13 Jbeta primers. TCRdb's copy holds only in-frame clones and misses some; the assay was immunoSEQ multiplex PCR. The sample has around 100,000 clones; roughly three quarters are singletons. Sequencing was done on a sample of PBMCs. The TCR sequence derives from a man aged 45-65 years in good health and CMV-seropositive.

For the CDR3, the DNA is TGTGCCAGCAGCTCCAGCGGGGTTCCCTACGAGCAGTACTTC. This sequence encodes CASSSSGVPYEQYF. The chain couples TRBV7-6 to TRBJ2-7, with 7 bases aligning to TRBD2. The CDR3 is 14 amino acids. The germline gives CDR1 SGHVS, CDR2 FNYEAQ. V shed 4 bases and J 2 bases; nucleotides not matched to a gene: 5.